This T cell receptor (beta chain) appears in the sequencing data of a study of blood T cells in healthy people across ages. This clonotype came up a few times. Antigen specificity is unknown. The CDR3 has 15 amino acids. The germline CDR1 and CDR2 sequences are DFQATT and SNEGSKA (reference sequence). V gave up 0 bases and J gave up 4 bases; unmatched junction bases: 7. Sample-barcoded 5' priming and a J-beta primer mix drove a second PCR of about 6 to 12 cycles. TCRdb reprocessed the 5' RACE reads via MiXCR and lists one record per CDR3 protein. Of some 1.6 million distinct CDR3 sequences in the sample, about 35% were seen once. Whole-study findings and limits: Among T cells, TCR beta diversity per million cells dropped roughly linearly as age rose. Donor CMV status, an unknown factor, possibly confounded changes in expanded clonotypes.

This clonotype was obtained from a woman younger than 45 in good health. Sequencing was performed on blood. The genes are TRBV20-1 and TRBJ2-5; TRBD2 matches at 8 bases. CDR3 DNA: TGCAGTGCTAGAGATCTACGGGGGGGCGGAGAGACCCAGTACTTC. Its protein is CSARDLRGGGETQYF.